Here is one T cell receptor (beta chain) with its context. What it binds is unknown. The data were taken from a study of CD4 T cells in relation to SARS-CoV-2 and coronaviruses. Method: immunoSEQ multiplex PCR; TCRdb's copy keeps in-frame clones and lacks some. The top ten clones hold 5.5% to 8.5% of a sample with about 40,000 clones, about four fifths of them seen once. Naive or memory CD4+ cells were cultured 1:1 with T cell-depleted PBMCs plus CEF. The CDR3 is made up of 13 amino acids. CDR1 KGHSH and CDR2 LQKENI come from the germline V gene. The J segment lost 6 bases and the V segment lost 5 bases, leaving 5 bases of the junction unmatched.

The chain recombines TRBV18 with TRBJ1-1, with TRBD1 matching over 8 bases. The sample was naive CD4+ T cells from PBMCs, cultured in vitro. Sample subset: naive CD4+ T cells isolated by negative enrichment. The clonotype was recovered from an adult with COVID-19. CDR3 loop: CASSTQGGAEAFF. CDR3 nucleotides: TGTGCCAGCTCAACACAGGGGGGAGCTGAAGCTTTCTTT.